This T cell receptor beta chain stems from a study of shared clonotypes between healthy human individuals. The investigators split CD4+ cells into a CD45RA+ naive subset and a CD45RA-negative memory subset. An assay was performed, and its level was deep. Some clones are missing from TCRdb's copy, which holds only in-frame ones; the method was immunoSEQ multiplex PCR. The sample has about 530,000 clones, about 96% seen once. This clonotype was obtained from a woman in her thirties in good health. Sample: naive CD4+ T cells sorted from blood. Subset noted: CD45RA+ positively selected.

This chain's CDR3 is CASSPPPPAVSYNEQFF. CDR3 nucleotides: TGTGCCAGCAGCCCCCCTCCCCCAGCGGTTTCCTACAATGAGCAGTTCTTC. This rearrangement joins TRBV7-9 to TRBJ2-1, with D tentatively TRBD2 (5 bases). Per the germline V gene, CDR1 is SEHNR and CDR2 is FQNEAQ (reference sequence). This CDR3 spans 17 amino acids. The germline V and J ends were trimmed by 5 bases and 1 base, with 18 bases remaining between them.